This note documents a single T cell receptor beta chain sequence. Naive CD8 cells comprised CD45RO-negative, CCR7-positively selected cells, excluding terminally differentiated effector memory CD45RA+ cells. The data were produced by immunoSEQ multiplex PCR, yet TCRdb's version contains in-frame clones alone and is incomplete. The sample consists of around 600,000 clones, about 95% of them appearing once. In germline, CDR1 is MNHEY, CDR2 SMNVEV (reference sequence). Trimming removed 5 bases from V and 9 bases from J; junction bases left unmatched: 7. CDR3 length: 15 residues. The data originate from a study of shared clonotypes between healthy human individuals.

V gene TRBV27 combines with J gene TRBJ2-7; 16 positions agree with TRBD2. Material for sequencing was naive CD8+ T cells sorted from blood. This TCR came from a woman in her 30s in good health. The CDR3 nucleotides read TGTGCCAGCAGTCCTGGGACTAGCGGGAGGGCCCGGCAGTACTTC. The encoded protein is CASSPGTSGRARQYF.